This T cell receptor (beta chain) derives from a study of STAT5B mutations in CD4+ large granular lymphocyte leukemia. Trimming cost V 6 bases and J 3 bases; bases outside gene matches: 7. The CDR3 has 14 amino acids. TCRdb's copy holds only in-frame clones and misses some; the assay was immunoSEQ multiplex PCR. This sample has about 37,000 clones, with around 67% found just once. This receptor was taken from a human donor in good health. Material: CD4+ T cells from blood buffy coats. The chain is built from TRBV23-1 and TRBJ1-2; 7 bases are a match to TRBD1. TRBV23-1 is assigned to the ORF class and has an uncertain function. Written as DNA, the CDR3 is TGCGCCAGCAGACCTACACAGGGGCACTATGGCTACACCTTC. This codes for CASRPTQGHYGYTF.